The 2 T cell receptor beta chains below were found in one sample sequenced in a study of OX40 agonist ivuxolimab in advanced cancers. Generated by immunoSEQ multiplex PCR, the TCRdb table keeps only in-frame clones and is missing some. The data hold under 95,000 clones, with about 92% observed a single time. The sample was CD4+ or CD8+ T cells sorted from blood, taken in a trial of the OX40 agonist ivuxolimab. The receptor set was obtained from an adult with an advanced solid tumor such as melanoma, head and neck, liver or kidney cancer.

The chain joins TRBV6-5 to TRBJ2-7; D gene unclear. CDR3 size: 14 residues. Trimming took off 6 bases at V and 3 bases at J, with 15 bases between the two ends. Germline lookup yields CDR1 MNHEY and CDR2 SVGAGI. The CDR3 loop reads CASSLKVIGYEQYF. The CDR3 nucleotides read TGTGCCAGCAGCCTCAAAGTTATCGGCTACGAGCAGTACTTC.

This clone was recorded only once. The chain links TRBV28 to TRBJ1-1; D remains unclear. Germline loops: CDR1 MDHEN, CDR2 SYDVKM. V was clipped by 6 bases and J by 1 base, with 18 bases between them. The CDR3 runs to 16 residues. The CDR3 DNA reads as TGTGCCAGCAGCACCTACGGCTACAACGAGAACACTGAAGCTTTCTTT. As protein: CASSTYGYNENTEAFF.